This is a list of T cell receptor beta chains from one sample in a study of CD8 T cells in ankylosing spondylitis. TCRdb re-called the 5' RACE reads with MiXCR, one entry per CDR3 protein. Of 350,000 or so distinct CDR3 sequences in the sample, around 15% were seen once. Material: blood, either unsorted or a sorted T cell fraction (not recorded which). These TCRs come from a male donor with ankylosing spondylitis or in good health (not recorded which). CDR3s leave out the opening cysteine and the closing phenylalanine or tryptophan. D genes are given only for firm matches.

>NA|TRBV2|TRBJ2-1
ASRVNEQF
>NA|TRBV5-1|TRBJ2-4
ASSLGPGSSKNIQY
>NA|TRBV12-3/TRBV12-4|TRBJ2-5
ASRAAGWQETQY
>TRBD2|TRBV15|TRBJ2-1
ATSRTSGTYNEQF
>TRBD2|TRBV10-3|TRBJ2-1
AISEEVAGEGSYNEQF
>TRBD2|TRBV20-1|TRBJ2-1
SAYTGLALGEQF
>NA|TRBV3-1|TRBJ2-5
ASSQDAYWETQY
>NA|TRBV20-1|TRBJ2-5
SGEKTGRETQY
>TRBD1|TRBV4-2|TRBJ1-1
ASSAGTVVNTEAF
>NA|TRBV5-1|TRBJ1-4
ASSSDRPATNEKLF
>NA|TRBV20-1|TRBJ1-1
SARPGMNTEAF
>NA|TRBV20-1|TRBJ2-1
SARSRGSLYNEQF
>NA|TRBV7-2|TRBJ1-1
ATTDRYNTEAF
>NA|TRBV5-1|TRBJ2-1
ASSLQTLSYNEQF
>NA|TRBV29-1|TRBJ2-5
SVGGRTLETQY
>TRBD2|TRBV4-2|TRBJ2-7
ASSQESSGSDEQY
>TRBD2|TRBV5-1|TRBJ2-7
ASAFSGGLLLNGYEQY
>NA|TRBV2|TRBJ2-7
ASSLWDTSYEQY
>NA|TRBV21-1|TRBJ2-7
ASSRPGLERAPYEQY
>NA|TRBV9|TRBJ2-5
ASSVGVNPGDQETQY
>NA|TRBV5-1|TRBJ1-6
ASSPSGRGENSPLH
>TRBD1|TRBV20-1|TRBJ2-7
SARKGQGRYEQY
>TRBD2|TRBV12-3/TRBV12-4|TRBJ2-7
ASSRLGLATYEQY
>NA|TRBV5-1|TRBJ2-2
ASSFLRGDAGELF
>TRBD2|TRBV2|TRBJ2-5
ASSGTSGVWETQY
>NA|TRBV28|TRBJ1-1
AAPGGASDTEAF
>TRBD2|TRBV7-8|TRBJ2-5
ASSRGRSAETQY
>NA|TRBV29-1|TRBJ1-1
SVGARDGRNTEAF
>NA|TRBV2|TRBJ2-1
ASSSGGASYNEQF
>NA|TRBV12-3/TRBV12-4|TRBJ1-5
ASSLWRQPQH
>NA|TRBV6-6|TRBJ2-2
ASSTPGELF
>NA|TRBV20-1|TRBJ2-3
SARDQGRGTDTQY
>TRBD1|TRBV7-9|TRBJ2-2
ASQGAGGSTGELF
>TRBD2|TRBV29-1|TRBJ2-2
SATSGISTGELF
>TRBD1|TRBV9|TRBJ2-7
ASSLSQDRGYEQY
>NA|TRBV10-3|TRBJ1-2
AISEVGGIGYT
>NA|TRBV12-3/TRBV12-4|TRBJ2-2
ASNLLGQNTGELF
>NA|TRBV20-1|TRBJ1-1
SARGSSLNTEAF
>TRBD2|TRBV29-1|TRBJ2-3
SVSSDAGGGTDTQY
>NA|TRBV6-5|TRBJ1-2
ASSYGRVAGYT
>NA|TRBV9|TRBJ2-3
ASSVGGRADTQY
>TRBD1|TRBV3-1|TRBJ2-7
ASSQWTGSYEQY
>NA|TRBV7-9|TRBJ2-7
ASDLAGIVYEQY
>TRBD1|TRBV6-1|TRBJ2-3
ASSDPGQGTDTQY
>NA|TRBV7-8|TRBJ1-4
ASSLGATTNEKLF
>TRBD1|TRBV5-1|TRBJ2-3
ASSFDRGTTSTDTQY
>NA|TRBV27|TRBJ1-2
ASSLQQGVGYGYT
>NA|TRBV10-3|TRBJ2-6
AISAAERISSGANVLT
>TRBD1|TRBV20-1|TRBJ2-7
SAGQGQETYEQY
>NA|TRBV25-1|TRBJ1-6
ASSEWGQENSPLH